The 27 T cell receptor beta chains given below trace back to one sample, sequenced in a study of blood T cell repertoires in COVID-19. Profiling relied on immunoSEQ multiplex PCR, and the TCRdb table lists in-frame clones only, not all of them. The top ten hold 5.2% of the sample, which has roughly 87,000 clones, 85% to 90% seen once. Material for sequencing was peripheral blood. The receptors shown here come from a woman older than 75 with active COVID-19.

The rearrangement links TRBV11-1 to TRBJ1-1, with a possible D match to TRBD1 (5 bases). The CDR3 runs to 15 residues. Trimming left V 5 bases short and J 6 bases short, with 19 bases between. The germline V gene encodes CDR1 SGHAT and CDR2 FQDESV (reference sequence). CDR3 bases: TGTGCCAGCAGCCATTGGGGGAGGGAGGTCGCTGAAGCTTTCTTT. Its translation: CASSHWGREVAEAFF.

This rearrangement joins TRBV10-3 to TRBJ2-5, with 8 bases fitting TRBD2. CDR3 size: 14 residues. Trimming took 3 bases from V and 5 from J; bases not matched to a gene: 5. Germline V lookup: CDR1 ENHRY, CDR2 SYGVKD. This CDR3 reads CAISDSRGGETQYF. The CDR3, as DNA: TGTGCCATCAGTGACTCCCGGGGGGGCGAGACCCAGTACTTC.

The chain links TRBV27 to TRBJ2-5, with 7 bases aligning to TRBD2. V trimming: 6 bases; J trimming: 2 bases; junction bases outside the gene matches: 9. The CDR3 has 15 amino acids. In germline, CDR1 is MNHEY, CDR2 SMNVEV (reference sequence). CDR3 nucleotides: TGTGCCAGCAGCTTCGGAGCTAGCGGTCAAGAGACCCAGTACTTC. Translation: CASSFGASGQETQYF.

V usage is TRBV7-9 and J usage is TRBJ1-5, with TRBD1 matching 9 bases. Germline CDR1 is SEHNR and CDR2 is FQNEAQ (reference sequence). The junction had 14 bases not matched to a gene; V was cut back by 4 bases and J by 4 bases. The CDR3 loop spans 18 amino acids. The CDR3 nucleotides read TGTGCCAGCAGCTCGGGACAGGGAGGTAGGATTTTAAATCAGCCCCAGCATTTT. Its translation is CASSSGQGGRILNQPQHF.

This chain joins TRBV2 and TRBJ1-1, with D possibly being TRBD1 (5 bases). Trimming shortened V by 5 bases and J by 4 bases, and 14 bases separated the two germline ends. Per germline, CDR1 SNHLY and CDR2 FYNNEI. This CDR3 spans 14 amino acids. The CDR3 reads CASSRDGSGTEAFF. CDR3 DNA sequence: TGTGCCAGCAGTCGGGACGGGAGCGGCACTGAAGCTTTCTTT.

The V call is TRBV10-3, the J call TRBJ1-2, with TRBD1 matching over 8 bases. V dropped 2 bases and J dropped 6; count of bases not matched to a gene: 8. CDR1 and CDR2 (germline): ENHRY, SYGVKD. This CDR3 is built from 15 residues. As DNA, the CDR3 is TGTGCCATCAGTGAGGCGGCAGGGGGCTATAATGGCTACACCTTC. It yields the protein CAISEAAGGYNGYTF.

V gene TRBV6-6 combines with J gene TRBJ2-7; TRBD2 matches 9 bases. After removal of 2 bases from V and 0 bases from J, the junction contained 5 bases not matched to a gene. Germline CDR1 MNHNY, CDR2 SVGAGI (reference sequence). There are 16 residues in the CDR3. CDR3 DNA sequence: TGTGCCAGCAGTTACACCGGTAGCGGGAGCTCCTACGAGCAGTACTTC. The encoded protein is CASSYTGSGSSYEQYF.

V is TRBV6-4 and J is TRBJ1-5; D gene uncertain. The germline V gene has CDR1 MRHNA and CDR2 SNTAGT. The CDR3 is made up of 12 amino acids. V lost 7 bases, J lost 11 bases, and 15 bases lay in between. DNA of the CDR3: TGTGCCAGCAAGAAAACCGCCGGTACCCAGCATTTT. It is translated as CASKKTAGTQHF.

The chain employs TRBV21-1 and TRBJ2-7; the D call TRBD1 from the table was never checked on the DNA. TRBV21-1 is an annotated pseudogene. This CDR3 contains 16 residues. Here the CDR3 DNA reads TGTGCCAGCAAAGGGGTGGACAGGGGGCCTTCCTACGAGCAGTACTTC. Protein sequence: CASKGVDRGPSYEQYF.

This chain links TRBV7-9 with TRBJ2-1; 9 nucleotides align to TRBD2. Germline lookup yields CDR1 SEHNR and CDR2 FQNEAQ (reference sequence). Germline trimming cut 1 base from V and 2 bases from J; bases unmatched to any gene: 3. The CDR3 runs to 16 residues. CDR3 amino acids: CASSLDLAGTYNEQFF. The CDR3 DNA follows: TGTGCCAGCAGCTTAGACCTAGCGGGAACCTACAATGAGCAGTTCTTC.

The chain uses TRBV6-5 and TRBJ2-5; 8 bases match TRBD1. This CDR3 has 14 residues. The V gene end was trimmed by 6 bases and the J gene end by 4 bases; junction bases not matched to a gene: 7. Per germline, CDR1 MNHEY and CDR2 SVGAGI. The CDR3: CASRMGGQGETQYF. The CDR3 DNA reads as TGTGCCAGCAGGATGGGAGGACAGGGAGAGACCCAGTACTTC.

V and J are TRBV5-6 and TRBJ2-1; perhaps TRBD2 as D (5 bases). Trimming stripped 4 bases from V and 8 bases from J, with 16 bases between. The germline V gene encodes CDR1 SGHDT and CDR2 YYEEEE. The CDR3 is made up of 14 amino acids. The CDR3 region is CASSSLSAGDEQFF. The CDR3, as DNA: TGTGCCAGCAGCAGTCTAAGCGCGGGCGATGAGCAGTTCTTC.

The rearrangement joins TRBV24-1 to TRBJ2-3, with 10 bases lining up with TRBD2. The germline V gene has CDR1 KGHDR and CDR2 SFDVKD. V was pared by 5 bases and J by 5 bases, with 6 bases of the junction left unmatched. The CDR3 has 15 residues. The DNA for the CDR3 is TGTGCCACCAGTGGTCCGGGACTAGCGCTAGATACGCAGTATTTT. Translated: CATSGPGLALDTQYF.

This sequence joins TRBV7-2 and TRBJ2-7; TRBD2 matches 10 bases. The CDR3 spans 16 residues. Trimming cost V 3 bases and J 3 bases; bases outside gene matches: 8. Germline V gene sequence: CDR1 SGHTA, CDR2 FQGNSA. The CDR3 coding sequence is TGTGCCAGCAGCTTCATTAGGCTAGCGGGAGTCTACGAGCAGTACTTC. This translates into CASSFIRLAGVYEQYF.

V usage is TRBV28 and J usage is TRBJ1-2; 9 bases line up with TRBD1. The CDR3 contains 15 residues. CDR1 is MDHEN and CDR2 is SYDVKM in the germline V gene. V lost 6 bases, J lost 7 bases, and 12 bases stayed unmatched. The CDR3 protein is CASSPWDRASGGYTF. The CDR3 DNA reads TGTGCCAGCAGCCCCTGGGACAGGGCATCAGGTGGCTACACCTTC.

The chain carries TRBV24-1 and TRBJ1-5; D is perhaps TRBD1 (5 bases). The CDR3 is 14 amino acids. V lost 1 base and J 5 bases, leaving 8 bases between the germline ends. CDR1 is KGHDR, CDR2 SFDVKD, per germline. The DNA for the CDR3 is TGTGCCACCAGTGATTTTCGGGGGGATCAGCCCCAGCATTTT. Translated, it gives CATSDFRGDQPQHF.

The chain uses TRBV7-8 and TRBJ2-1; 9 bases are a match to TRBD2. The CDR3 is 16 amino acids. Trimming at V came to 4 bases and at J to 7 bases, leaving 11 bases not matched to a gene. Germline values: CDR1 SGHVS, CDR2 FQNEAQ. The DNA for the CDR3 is TGTGCCAGCAGCTCCTCCGTAGCGGGAGAGAAAAATGAGCAGTTCTTC. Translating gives CASSSSVAGEKNEQFF.

The CDR3 DNA reads as TGTGCCAGCAGCTCCCTAGCGGGGGACAGCTTCAATCAGCCCCAGCATTTT. Protein product: CASSSLAGDSFNQPQHF. The chain uses TRBV7-2 and TRBJ1-5; 7 nucleotides line up with TRBD1. V was pared by 4 bases and J by 3 bases, with 12 bases of the junction left unmatched. The length of the CDR3 is 17 residues. The germline CDR1 and CDR2 sequences are SGHTA and FQGNSA.

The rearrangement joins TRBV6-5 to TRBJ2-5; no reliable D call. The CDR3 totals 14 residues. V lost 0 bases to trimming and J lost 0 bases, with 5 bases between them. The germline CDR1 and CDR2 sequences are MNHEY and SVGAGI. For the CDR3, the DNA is TGTGCCAGCAGTTACTCGAGCTACCAAGAGACCCAGTACTTC. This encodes CASSYSSYQETQYF.

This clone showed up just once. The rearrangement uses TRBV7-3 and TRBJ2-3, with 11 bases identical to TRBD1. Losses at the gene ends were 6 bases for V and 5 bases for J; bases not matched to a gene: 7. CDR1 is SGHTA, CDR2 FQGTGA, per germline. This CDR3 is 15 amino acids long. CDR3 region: CASSLGQGVVDTQYF. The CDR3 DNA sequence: TGTGCCAGCAGTTTGGGACAGGGGGTAGTAGATACGCAGTATTTT. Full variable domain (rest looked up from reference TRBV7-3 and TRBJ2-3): GAGVSQTPSNKVTEKGKYVELRCDPISGHTALYWYRQSLGQGPEFLIYFQGTGAADDSGLPNDRFFAVRPEGSVSTLKIQRTERGDSAVYLCASSLGQGVVDTQYFGPGTRLTVL.

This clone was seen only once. The CDR3 spells CASSLLASTDTQYF. The CDR3 DNA reads TGTGCCAGCAGCTTATTAGCCAGCACAGATACGCAGTATTTT. The V call is TRBV11-3, the J call TRBJ2-3; the D is unclear. The germline V gene has CDR1 SGHNT and CDR2 YENEEA. The CDR3 extends over 14 amino acids. V was pared by 2 bases and J by 0 bases, with 6 bases between.

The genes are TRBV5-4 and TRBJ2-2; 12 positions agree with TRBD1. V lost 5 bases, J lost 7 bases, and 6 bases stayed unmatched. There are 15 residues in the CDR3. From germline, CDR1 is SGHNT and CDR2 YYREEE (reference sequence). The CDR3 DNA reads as TGTGCCAGCAGTCGGGACAGGGGGCAGGGCGGGGAGCTGTTTTTT. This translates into CASSRDRGQGGELFF.

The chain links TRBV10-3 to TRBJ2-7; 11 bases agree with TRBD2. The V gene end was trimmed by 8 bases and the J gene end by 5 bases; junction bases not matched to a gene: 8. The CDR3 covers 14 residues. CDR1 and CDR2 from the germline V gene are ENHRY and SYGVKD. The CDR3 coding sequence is TGTGCCATCTCTCACGGGACTAGCGGCAACGAGCAGTACTTC. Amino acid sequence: CAISHGTSGNEQYF.

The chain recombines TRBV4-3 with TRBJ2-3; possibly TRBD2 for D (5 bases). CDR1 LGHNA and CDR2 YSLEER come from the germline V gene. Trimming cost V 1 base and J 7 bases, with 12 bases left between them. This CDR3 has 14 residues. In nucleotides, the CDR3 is TGCGCCAGCAGCCAAGCCCCCCCGGGAAATACGCAGTATTTT. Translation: CASSQAPPGNTQYF.

CDR3 DNA sequence: TGTGCCAGCAGCCATTCGGATAGCGGAGAGCAGTTCTTC. Amino acid sequence: CASSHSDSGEQFF. J is TRBJ2-1 and V is TRBV14, with D maybe TRBD2 (6 bases). V dropped 3 bases and J dropped 10 bases, with 13 bases sitting between them. The CDR3 runs 13 residues. Per the germline V gene, CDR1 is SGHDN and CDR2 is FVKESK.

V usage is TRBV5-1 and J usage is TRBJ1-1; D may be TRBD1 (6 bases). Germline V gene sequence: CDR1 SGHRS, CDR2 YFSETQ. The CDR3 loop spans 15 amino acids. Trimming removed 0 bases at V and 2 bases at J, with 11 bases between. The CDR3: CASSLGPGVNTEAFF. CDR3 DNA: TGCGCCAGCAGCTTGGGTCCAGGGGTTAACACTGAAGCTTTCTTT.

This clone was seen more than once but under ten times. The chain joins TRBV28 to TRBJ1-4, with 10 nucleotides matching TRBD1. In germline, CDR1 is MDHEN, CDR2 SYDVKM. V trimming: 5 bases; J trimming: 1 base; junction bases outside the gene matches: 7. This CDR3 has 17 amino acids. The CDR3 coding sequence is TGTGCCAGCAGTCCCGGGGACAGGGGAGTAACTAATGAAAAACTGTTTTTT. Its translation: CASSPGDRGVTNEKLFF. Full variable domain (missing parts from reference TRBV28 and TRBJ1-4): DVKVTQSSRYLVKRTGEKVFLECVQDMDHENMFWYRQDPGLGLRLIYFSYDVKMKEKGDIPEGYSVSREKKERFSLILESASTNQTSMYLCASSPGDRGVTNEKLFFGSGTQLSVL.